Below are 25 T cell receptor beta chains sequenced from a single sample in a study of cytomegalovirus exposure and HLA in healthy donors. Libraries were prepared by immunoSEQ multiplex PCR; TCRdb keeps only in-frame clonotypes and omits some of them. The profile shows about 130,000 clones, around 94% of them singletons. The specimen was PBMCs. Receptors were obtained from a woman aged 18-30 years in good health and CMV-seronegative.

The V and J genes are TRBV19 and TRBJ2-1, with TRBD2 matching 8 bases. The CDR3 sequence is 15 residues long. J was trimmed by 3 bases and V by 3 bases; bases with no gene match: 4. The germline V gene encodes CDR1 LNHDA and CDR2 SQIVND (reference sequence). This CDR3 is CASSISGNVYNEQFF. CDR3 sequence (DNA): TGTGCCAGTAGTATTAGCGGGAATGTCTACAATGAGCAGTTCTTC.

The chain has TRBV5-6 and TRBJ1-5, with TRBD1 as a possible D gene (6 bases). This CDR3 contains 16 residues. Trimming shortened V by 2 bases and J by 2 bases, and 14 bases separated the two germline ends. Germline V gene lookup returns CDR1 SGHDT and CDR2 YYEEEE. Here the CDR3 reads CASSFFSPGGNQPQHF. The CDR3, as DNA: TGTGCCAGCAGCTTTTTTTCGCCAGGGGGCAATCAGCCCCAGCATTTT.

V and J are TRBV2 and TRBJ1-1; tentative D call: TRBD1 (5 bases). V was pared by 6 bases and J by 4 bases, with 18 bases between. The germline V gene has CDR1 SNHLY and CDR2 FYNNEI. This CDR3 is built from 15 residues. CDR3 amino acids: CASSPSGVAGTEAFF. CDR3 nucleotides: TGTGCCAGCAGCCCCTCGGGGGTCGCGGGCACTGAAGCTTTCTTT.

The CDR3 loop is CASSLDGATPAKGYTF. CDR3 DNA: TGTGCCAGCAGCTTAGATGGGGCAACACCAGCAAAGGGCTACACCTTC. The chain links TRBV7-3 to TRBJ1-2; possibly TRBD1 for D (5 bases). CDR1 and CDR2 from the germline V gene are SGHTA and FQGTGA. Trimming stripped 2 bases from V and 8 bases from J, with 21 bases between. The CDR3 has 16 residues.

The chain uses TRBV5-1 and TRBJ2-3; D not certain. Germline V CDR1 and CDR2: SGHRS, YFSETQ. V was clipped by 0 bases and J by 6 bases, with 5 bases between them. The CDR3 consists of 12 residues. CDR3 in amino acids: CASSLAQDTQYF. The CDR3 bases are TGCGCCAGCAGCTTGGCCCAGGATACGCAGTATTTT.

The chain links TRBV7-6 to TRBJ2-5, with D perhaps TRBD2 (5 bases). V was clipped by 4 bases and J by 1 base, with 13 bases between them. Germline loops: CDR1 SGHVS, CDR2 FNYEAQ. The CDR3 spans 15 residues. The CDR3 spells CASSSWTGLQETQYF. CDR3 DNA: TGTGCCAGCAGCTCCTGGACTGGCCTCCAAGAGACCCAGTACTTC. Full variable domain (rest looked up from reference TRBV7-6 and TRBJ2-5): GAGVSQSPRYKVTKRGQDVALRCDPISGHVSLYWYRQALGQGPEFLTYFNYEAQQDKSGLPNDRFSAERPEGSISTLTIQRTEQRDSAMYRCASSSWTGLQETQYFGPGTRLLVL.

V usage is TRBV28 and J usage is TRBJ1-6; 10 nucleotides line up with TRBD1. The CDR3 loop spans 14 amino acids. The ends lost 6 bases at V and 8 bases at J; junction bases unmatched: 4. CDR1 MDHEN and CDR2 SYDVKM come from the germline V gene. The CDR3 is CASRGQGRDSPLHF. The CDR3 DNA reads as TGTGCCAGCAGGGGACAGGGGAGGGATTCACCCCTCCACTTT.

The V and J genes are TRBV6-5 and TRBJ1-1, with D unclear. The CDR3 contains 13 residues. The V end was cut by 10 bases, the J end by 1 base, with 13 bases between. The germline V gene has CDR1 MNHEY and CDR2 SVGAGI. The CDR3: CATRAGRNTEAFF. The CDR3 DNA sequence: TGTGCCACCAGAGCGGGTCGGAACACTGAAGCTTTCTTT.

This clone is a singleton in its sample. This chain links TRBV27 with TRBJ2-1; 7 positions match TRBD1. The CDR3 extends over 15 amino acids. The V gene end was trimmed by 4 bases and the J gene end by 5 bases; junction bases not matched to a gene: 8. Germline V lookup: CDR1 MNHEY, CDR2 SMNVEV (reference sequence). The CDR3 reads CASSSLGTADNEQFF. The CDR3 DNA follows: TGTGCCAGCAGTTCTCTTGGGACAGCGGACAATGAGCAGTTCTTC.

The chain has TRBV10-1 and TRBJ2-5, with unresolved D. The V gene's germline CDR1 is WNHNN and CDR2 SYGVQD (reference sequence). This CDR3 region has 14 residues. V was shortened by 0 bases and J by 4 bases, with 9 bases between the two germline ends. DNA for the CDR3: TGCGCCAGCAGTGAGTCGAGAGGTCGAGAGACCCAGTACTTC. Encoded protein: CASSESRGRETQYF.

The genes are TRBV6-5 and TRBJ1-2, with no clear D. There are 16 residues in the CDR3. The V end lost 1 base, the J end lost 6 bases, and 18 bases lay between the germline ends. Germline V gives CDR1 MNHEY, CDR2 SVGAGI. Written as DNA, the CDR3 is TGTGCCAGCAGTTACTGGGAGGGATTGGGTTTTGATGGCTACACCTTC. This encodes CASSYWEGLGFDGYTF.

The rearrangement uses TRBV28 and TRBJ2-7; D not certain. CDR1 is MDHEN, CDR2 SYDVKM, per germline. Trimming shortened V by 5 bases and J by 6 bases, and 14 bases separated the two germline ends. CDR3 length: 13 amino acids. The CDR3 bases are TGTGCCAGCAGTCCCTTTATCGGCGGCGAGCAGTACTTC. It encodes CASSPFIGGEQYF.

This sequence joins TRBV6-6 and TRBJ2-7; D is possibly TRBD1 (7 bases). There are 13 residues in the CDR3. CDR1 and CDR2 (germline): MNHNY, SVGAGI (reference sequence). Trimming pared 11 bases from V and 3 bases from J, leaving 17 bases between. The CDR3 DNA reads TGTGCCTGCGGGACAGCTACGAGCTACGAGCAGTACTTC. Protein: CACGTATSYEQYF.

This sequence joins TRBV27 and TRBJ2-7; possible D gene TRBD1, 6 bases. V shed 4 bases and J shed 2 bases, with 12 bases lying between them. The CDR3 has 14 residues. CDR1 MNHEY and CDR2 SMNVEV come from the germline V gene (reference sequence). The chain's CDR3 is CASSSQGIPYEQYF. In DNA, the CDR3 is TGTGCCAGCAGTTCACAGGGCATCCCCTACGAGCAGTACTTC.

There are a few counts of this clone. The J gene is TRBJ2-6, the V gene TRBV6-1, with D maybe TRBD1 (6 bases). This CDR3 contains 17 residues. The germline V and J ends were trimmed by 4 bases and 2 bases, with 15 bases remaining between them. Germline CDR1 reads MNHNS; CDR2 reads SASEGT. CDR3 coding DNA: TGTGCCAGCAGTGGGCCACGGGGACAAACTGGGGCCAACGTCCTGACTTTC. Protein: CASSGPRGQTGANVLTF.

This chain joins TRBV27 and TRBJ2-3, with D unclear. V lost 7 bases and J 5 bases, leaving 19 bases between the germline ends. Germline lookup yields CDR1 MNHEY and CDR2 SMNVEV (reference sequence). This CDR3 has 15 residues. Here the CDR3 DNA reads TGTGCCAGCACCCCTCGCAAGACTCACCAAGATACGCAGTATTTT. Its protein product is CASTPRKTHQDTQYF.

The rearrangement links TRBV6-1 to TRBJ2-1; possibly TRBD2 for D (7 bases). Germline CDR1 MNHNS, CDR2 SASEGT. The ends were cut back, 4 bases at V and 7 bases at J, with 23 bases in the middle. This CDR3 spans 17 amino acids. The CDR3 reads CASSGGRERLIGNEQFF. CDR3 nucleotide sequence: TGTGCCAGCAGTGGGGGGCGGGAGCGGTTAATAGGGAATGAGCAGTTCTTC.

By proportion, this clone is medium-sized (0.01 to 0.1%). The J gene is TRBJ1-4, the V gene TRBV6-1; 11 bases map to TRBD1. CDR1 and CDR2 from the germline V gene are MNHNS and SASEGT. CDR3 size: 15 residues. V shed 1 base, J shed 7 bases, and the junction held 2 bases outside the gene matches. The CDR3 bases are TGTGCCAGCAGTGAAGGGGGACAGGGGGGTGAAAAACTGTTTTTT. Amino acids: CASSEGGQGGEKLFF.

Remarks on this clone: The junction departs from the called germline gene at one end, perhaps through a read error. This chain joins TRBV7-7 and TRBJ2-2; possibly TRBD2 for D (5 bases). Germline V CDR1 and CDR2: SSHAT, FNYEAQ (reference sequence). This CDR3 region has 13 residues. The CDR3 region is CASSLRVTGELFF. The CDR3 nucleotides are TGTGCTAGCAGCTTGAGGGTTACCGGGGAGCTGTTTTTT.

As DNA, the CDR3 is TGTGCCAGCCAGAGACTAACGGGGGGGCGTACTGAAGCTTTCTTT. Translating it yields CASQRLTGGRTEAFF. The J gene is TRBJ1-1, the V gene TRBV6-5; D is perhaps TRBD1 (6 bases). V shed 8 bases and J shed 5 bases, with 21 bases lying between them. Germline CDR1 reads MNHEY; CDR2 reads SVGAGI. The CDR3 loop spans 15 amino acids.

This chain connects TRBV5-6 to TRBJ1-2; a possible D gene is TRBD1 (5 bases). The CDR3 contains 15 residues. In germline, CDR1 is SGHDT, CDR2 YYEEEE. The V end lost 5 bases, the J end lost 6 bases, and 20 bases lay between the germline ends. This CDR3 reads CASRYDSFISNGYTF. In nucleotides, the CDR3 is TGTGCCAGCAGATACGACAGCTTCATTTCCAATGGCTACACCTTC.

The rearrangement uses TRBV19 and TRBJ2-1; D ambiguous. The germline CDR1 and CDR2 sequences are LNHDA and SQIVND (reference sequence). The CDR3 totals 14 residues. Trimming cost V 2 bases and J 3 bases, with 8 bases left between them. This chain's CDR3 is CASSISIYYNEQFF. CDR3 nucleotides: TGTGCCAGTAGTATATCTATCTACTACAATGAGCAGTTCTTC.

The CDR3 sequence: CASSVGRGDYGYTF. The DNA of the CDR3 is TGTGCCAGCAGTGTAGGCAGGGGTGACTATGGCTACACCTTC. The V call is TRBV2, the J call TRBJ1-2, with a weak D call TRBD1 (6 bases). This CDR3 spans 14 amino acids. Germline V gene lookup returns CDR1 SNHLY and CDR2 FYNNEI. The V gene lost 4 bases and the J gene lost 3 bases, with 12 bases spanning the gap.

The chain has TRBV28 and TRBJ1-5; 8 bases fit TRBD1. The germline V gene encodes CDR1 MDHEN and CDR2 SYDVKM. V trimming: 5 bases; J trimming: 10 bases; junction bases outside the gene matches: 10. The CDR3 spans 14 residues. Here the CDR3 DNA reads TGTGCCAGCAGTACCCCGGACAGGGTATCACCCCAGCATTTT. This translates into CASSTPDRVSPQHF.

In DNA form, the CDR3 reads TGTGCCAGCAGCGTAGGGCTAGATACGCAGTATTTT. As protein: CASSVGLDTQYF. The chain joins TRBV9 to TRBJ2-3; D gene unclear. The CDR3 sequence is 12 residues long. The V gene lost 0 bases and the J gene lost 5 bases, with 4 bases spanning the gap. Germline CDR1 is SGDLS and CDR2 is YYNGEE.